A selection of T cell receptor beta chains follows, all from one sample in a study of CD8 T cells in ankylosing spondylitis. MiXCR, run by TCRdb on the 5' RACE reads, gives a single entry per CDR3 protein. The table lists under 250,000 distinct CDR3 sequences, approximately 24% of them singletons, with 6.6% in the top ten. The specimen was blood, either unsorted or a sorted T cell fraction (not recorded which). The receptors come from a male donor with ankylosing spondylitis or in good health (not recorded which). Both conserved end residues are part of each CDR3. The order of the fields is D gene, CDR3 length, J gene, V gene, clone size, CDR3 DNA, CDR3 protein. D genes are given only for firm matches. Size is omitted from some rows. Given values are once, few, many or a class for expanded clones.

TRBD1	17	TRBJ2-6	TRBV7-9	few	TGTGCCAGCAGCTCGGGACAGGGCTCTCTTGGGGCCAACGTCCTGACTTTC	CASSSGQGSLGANVLTF
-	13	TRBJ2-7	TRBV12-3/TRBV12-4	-	TGTGCCAGCAGCCTGACTAGGGGCTACGAGCAGTACTTC	CASSLTRGYEQYF
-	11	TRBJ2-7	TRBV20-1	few	TGCAGTGCTAGTCGGCAGTACGAGCAGTACTTC	CSASRQYEQYF
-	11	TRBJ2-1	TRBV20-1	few	TGCAGTGTATTAGGGAACAATGAGCAGTTCTTC	CSVLGNNEQFF
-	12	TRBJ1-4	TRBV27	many	TGTGCCAGCCACCGCCGCCAGGAAAAACTGTTTTTT	CASHRRQEKLFF
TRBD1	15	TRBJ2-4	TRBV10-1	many	TGCGCCAGCAGTACCGGGACAGGGGGCCGGAACATTCAGTACTTC	CASSTGTGGRNIQYF
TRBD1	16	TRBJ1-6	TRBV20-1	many	TGCAGTGCTAGAGGTGATACAGGGGGCAAAGGATCACCCCTCCACTTT	CSARGDTGGKGSPLHF
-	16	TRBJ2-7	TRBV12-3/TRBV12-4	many	TGTGCCAGCAGTGCAGGAGTGGCGAGGAGGATTGACGAGCAGTACTTC	CASSAGVARRIDEQYF
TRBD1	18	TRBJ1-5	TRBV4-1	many	TGCGCCAGCAGCCGTCAGACAGGGGGCGCGTCAGTAGCCCAGCCCCAGCATTTT	CASSRQTGGASVAQPQHF
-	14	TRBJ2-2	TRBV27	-	TGTGCCAGCAGTTTAGAACAGAACACCGGGGAGCTGTTTTTT	CASSLEQNTGELFF
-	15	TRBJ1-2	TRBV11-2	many	TGTGCCAGCAGCCGCACTGGGCGGGGGGCCTATGGCTACACCTTC	CASSRTGRGAYGYTF
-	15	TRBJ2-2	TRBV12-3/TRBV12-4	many	TGTGCCAGCAGGTCCGGGACGGCGAACACCGGGGAGCTGTTTTTT	CASRSGTANTGELFF
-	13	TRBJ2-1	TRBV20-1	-	TGCAGTGCTATCGACCAGGGTGGCAATGAGCAGTTCTTC	CSAIDQGGNEQFF
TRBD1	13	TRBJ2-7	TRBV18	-	TGTGCCAGCTCACCTCAGACAGGGGTCGAGCAGTACTTC	CASSPQTGVEQYF
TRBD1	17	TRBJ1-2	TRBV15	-	TGTGCCACCAGCAGAGGGGACAGGGGGCAAGGCTATCATGGCTACACCTTC	CATSRGDRGQGYHGYTF
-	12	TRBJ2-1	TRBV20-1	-	TGCAGTGCGAGGCGGGACGGTCCTGAGCAGTTCTTC	CSARRDGPEQFF
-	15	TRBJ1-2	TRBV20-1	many	TGCAGTGCTAGAGACCCTATAGGGGGTCGAGAAGGCTACACCTTC	CSARDPIGGREGYTF
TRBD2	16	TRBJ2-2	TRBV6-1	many	TGTGCCAGCAGCCCACGGGGAGCGGGAGTTTTCGGGGAGCTGTTTTTT	CASSPRGAGVFGELFF
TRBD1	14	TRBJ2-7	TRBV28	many	TGTGCCAGCATCAAGGCACAGGGGCCTTACGAGCAGTACTTC	CASIKAQGPYEQYF
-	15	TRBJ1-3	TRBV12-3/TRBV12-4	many	TGTGCCAGCAGTTTTGACCCGGATCCTGGAAACACCATATATTTT	CASSFDPDPGNTIYF
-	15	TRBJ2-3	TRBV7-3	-	TGTGCCAGCAGCTTATCAGCCAGGGATACAGATACGCAGTATTTT	CASSLSARDTDTQYF
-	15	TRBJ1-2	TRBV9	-	TGTGCCAGCAGCGTAGCGGACAGATTAAACTATGGCTACACCTTC	CASSVADRLNYGYTF
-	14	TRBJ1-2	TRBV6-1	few	TGTGCCAGCACCCGCCCGTCCGGGAACTATGGCTACACCTTC	CASTRPSGNYGYTF
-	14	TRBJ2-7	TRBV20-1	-	TGCAGTGCTCACGGGACCCAGGGATATCGGGAGCAGTACTTC	CSAHGTQGYREQYF
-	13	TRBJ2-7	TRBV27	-	TGTGCCAGCGGAACCGACAGAGCCTACGAGCAGTACTTC	CASGTDRAYEQYF
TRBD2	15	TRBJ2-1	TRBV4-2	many	TGTGCCAGCAGCCAAGTGTCTAGCGGGCACAATGAGCAGTTCTTC	CASSQVSSGHNEQFF
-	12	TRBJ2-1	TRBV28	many	TGTGCCAGCAGAAGCGTCTACAATGAGCAGTTCTTC	CASRSVYNEQFF
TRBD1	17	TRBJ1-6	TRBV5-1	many	TGCGCCAGCAGCCTGGGACAGGGGTCAACCTATAATTCACCCCTCCACTTT	CASSLGQGSTYNSPLHF
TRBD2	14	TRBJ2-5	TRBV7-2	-	TGTACCAGCAGCTTTAAGCGGGAGGAAGAGACCCAGTACTTC	CTSSFKREEETQYF
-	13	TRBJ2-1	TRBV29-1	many	TGCAGCGTAATAAACATTAGCAACAATGAGCAGTTCTTC	CSVINISNNEQFF
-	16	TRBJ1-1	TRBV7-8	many	TGTGCCAGCAGCCTGGGGTCGAAAAGCGGTCTCACTGAAGCTTTCTTT	CASSLGSKSGLTEAFF
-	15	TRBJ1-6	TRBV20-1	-	TGCAGTGCTGAGAATCAGAGCTCCTATAATTCACCCCTCCACTTT	CSAENQSSYNSPLHF
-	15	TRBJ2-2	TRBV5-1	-	TGCGCCAGCAGCCCCCGCGGTGGGGACACCGGGGAGCTGTTTTTT	CASSPRGGDTGELFF
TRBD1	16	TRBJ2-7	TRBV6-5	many	TGTGCCAGCAGTTACTTCACCCGGACAGGGGCCTACGAGCAGTACTTC	CASSYFTRTGAYEQYF
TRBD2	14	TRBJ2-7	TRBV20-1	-	TGCAGTGCTAGAGGAAATAGCGGGTATTACGAGCAGTACTTC	CSARGNSGYYEQYF
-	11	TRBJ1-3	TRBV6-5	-	TGTGCCAGCAGTTACAGGGGAACCATATATTTT	CASSYRGTIYF
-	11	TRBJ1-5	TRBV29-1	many	TGCAGCGTCGGAAAAGATCGGCCCCAGCATTTT	CSVGKDRPQHF